The 11 T cell receptor beta chains below come from one sample, sequenced in a study of read filtering for tumor transcriptome and immune sequencing. From 350 to 500 ng of RNA, a library with molecular barcoded alpha/delta and beta/gamma adaptors was made. TCRdb ran MiXCR on the reads and lists one entry per CDR3 protein. The data hold 40,000 or so distinct CDR3 sequences, with approximately 14% observed a single time. Specimen: a population of CD138-negative cells sorted from bone marrow. These receptors all stem from a donor at least 40 years old with multiple myeloma.

This clonotype was recorded many times. The chain couples TRBV10-2 to TRBJ2-7; 8 nucleotides align to TRBD2. J lost 5 bases, V lost 3 bases, and 6 bases had no gene match. Looked up from germline, CDR1 is WSHSY and CDR2 is SAAADI. The CDR3 contains 14 residues. CDR3: CASSEWRGEDEQYF. As DNA, the CDR3 is TGCGCCAGCAGTGAATGGCGGGGGGAGGACGAGCAGTACTTC.

This clonotype came up many times. The CDR3 does not close with the conserved phenylalanine or tryptophan, likely indicating a read error. The rearrangement joins TRBV7-6 to TRBJ2-1; 7 bases align to TRBD1. Germline CDR1 and CDR2: SGHVS and FNYEAQ. This CDR3 contains 13 residues. V lost 1 base, J lost 12 bases, and 6 bases stayed unmatched. The CDR3 region is CASSLDRGYGQFL. The CDR3 DNA sequence: TGTGCCAGCAGCTTAGACAGGGGATACGGGCAGTTCCTC.

This clonotype was detected ten times or more. The genes are TRBV3-1 and TRBJ2-2, with TRBD2 matching 13 bases. The CDR3 loop spans 17 amino acids. Germline values: CDR1 LGHDT, CDR2 YNNKEL (reference sequence). V lost 5 bases and J lost 3; bases outside the gene matches: 6. CDR3 sequence (DNA): TGTGCCAGCAGCTCGGGACTAGCGGGGCTTTACACCGGGGAGCTGTTTTTT. Its protein product is CASSSGLAGLYTGELFF.

Many counts were recorded for this clonotype. This CDR3 is CASSYWPQYRTEAFF. CDR3 in DNA: TGTGCCAGCAGCTACTGGCCACAGTACCGCACTGAAGCTTTCTTT. V and J are TRBV7-9 and TRBJ1-1; no clear D gene. Trimming took 4 bases from V and 4 from J, leaving 16 bases between them. This CDR3 is built from 15 residues. Germline V gene lookup returns CDR1 SEHNR and CDR2 FQNEAQ (reference sequence).

There are a few counts of this clonotype. The chain joins TRBV14 to TRBJ2-2, with D hard to call. CDR1 and CDR2 (germline): SGHDN, FVKESK. V gave up 3 bases and J gave up 0 bases, with 8 bases separating them. The length of the CDR3 is 15 residues. CDR3 loop: CASSQYLTNTGELFF. Written as DNA, the CDR3 is TGTGCCAGCAGCCAGTACTTAACGAACACCGGGGAGCTGTTTTTT.

About this clonotype itself: A junction end diverges from the germline sequence, so it may reflect a read error. The chain carries TRBV7-2 and TRBJ1-1; D may be TRBD1 (6 bases). CDR3 size: 14 residues. Germline CDR1 SGHTA, CDR2 FQGNSA. CDR3 loop: CASSLGHTNTEAVF. The CDR3 DNA reads TGTGCCAGCAGCCTGGGACATACGAACACTGAAGCTGTCTTT.

This clonotype showed up many times. The genes are TRBV29-1 and TRBJ2-7; the match to TRBD1 covers 9 bases. This CDR3 has 14 amino acids. V gave up 4 bases and J gave up 1 base; unmatched junction bases: 5. Germline CDR1 and CDR2: SQVTM and ANQGSEA. The CDR3 sequence: CSVAEGTGSYEQYF. CDR3 coding DNA: TGCAGCGTTGCCGAAGGGACAGGGTCCTACGAGCAGTACTTC.

This clonotype was counted many times. The V call is TRBV20-1, the J call TRBJ1-1; D might be TRBD1 (5 bases). Trimming left V 5 bases short and J 1 base short, with 14 bases between. The length of the CDR3 is 14 residues. CDR1 is DFQATT and CDR2 is SNEGSKA in the germline V gene (reference sequence). CDR3 nucleotide sequence: TGCAGTGCTGGCGAGGGACTCGCGAACACTGAAGCTTTCTTT. Its protein product is CSAGEGLANTEAFF.

Only a few counts were recorded for this clonotype. The chain uses TRBV28 and TRBJ2-7; D not resolved. Trimming removed 5 bases at V and 2 bases at J, with 1 base between. Germline loops: CDR1 MDHEN, CDR2 SYDVKM. The CDR3 runs to 10 residues. The CDR3 DNA reads as TGTGCCAGCAGTGCCTACGAGCAGTACTTC. This gives the protein CASSAYEQYF.

This clonotype was counted ten times or more. The chain is built from TRBV14 and TRBJ2-1; D is unclear. The CDR3 has 11 amino acids. Trimming took off 1 base at V and 9 bases at J, with 4 bases between the two ends. Germline-derived CDR1 and CDR2 are SGHDN and FVKESK. The CDR3 DNA is TGTGCCAGCAGCCAAGTCCCTGAGCAGTTCTTC. Translation gives CASSQVPEQFF. Supplemented by reference TRBV14 and TRBJ2-1, the full variable domain reads EAGVTQFPSHSVIEKGQTVTLRCDPISGHDNLYWYRRVMGKEIKFLLHFVKESKQDESGMPNNRFLAERTGGTYSTLKVQPAELEDSGVYFCASSQVPEQFFGPGTRLTVL.

This clonotype showed up many times. The chain joins TRBV10-2 to TRBJ1-2; D gene unclear. CDR1 WSHSY and CDR2 SAAADI come from the germline V gene. V dropped 1 base and J dropped 6 bases, with 18 bases sitting between them. CDR3 length: 16 amino acids. CDR3 coding DNA: TGCGCCAGCAGTGAGTTGGACCCGAGCATTGATAATGGCTACACCTTC. Amino acid sequence: CASSELDPSIDNGYTF.